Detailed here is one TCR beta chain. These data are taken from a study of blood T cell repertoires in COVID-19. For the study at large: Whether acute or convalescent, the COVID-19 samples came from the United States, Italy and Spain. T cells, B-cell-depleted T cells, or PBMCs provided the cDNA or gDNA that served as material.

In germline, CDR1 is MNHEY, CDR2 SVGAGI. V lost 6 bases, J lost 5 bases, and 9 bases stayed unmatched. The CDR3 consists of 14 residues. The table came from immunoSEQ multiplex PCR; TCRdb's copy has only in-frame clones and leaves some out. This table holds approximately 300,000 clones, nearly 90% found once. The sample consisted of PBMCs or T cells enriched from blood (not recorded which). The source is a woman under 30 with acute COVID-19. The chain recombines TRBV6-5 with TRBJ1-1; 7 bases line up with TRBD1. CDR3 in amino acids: CASRETGWGTEAFF. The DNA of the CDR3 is TGTGCCAGCAGGGAGACAGGGTGGGGGACTGAAGCTTTCTTT.